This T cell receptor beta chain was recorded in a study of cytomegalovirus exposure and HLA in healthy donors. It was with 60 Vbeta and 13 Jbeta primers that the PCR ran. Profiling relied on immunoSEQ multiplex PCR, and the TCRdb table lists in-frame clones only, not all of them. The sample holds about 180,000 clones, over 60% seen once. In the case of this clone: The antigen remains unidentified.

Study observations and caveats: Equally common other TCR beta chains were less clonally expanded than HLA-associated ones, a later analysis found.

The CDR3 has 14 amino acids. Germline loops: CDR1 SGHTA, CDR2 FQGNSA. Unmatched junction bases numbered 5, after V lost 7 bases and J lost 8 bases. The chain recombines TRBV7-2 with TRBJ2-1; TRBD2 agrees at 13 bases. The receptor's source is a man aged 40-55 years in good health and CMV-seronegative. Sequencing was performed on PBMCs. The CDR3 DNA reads TGTGCCAGCACCCGGACTAGCGGGAGCGATGAGCAGTTCTTC. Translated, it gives CASTRTSGSDEQFF.